This T cell receptor beta chain was captured in a study of tumor-infiltrating lymphocytes in primary liver carcinoma. Study summary: Patients of both sexes were 30 to 69 years old. Tumor stage was T1-T3 N0M0, and tumor size was about 4 to 11 cm across. Sequenced samples came back with roughly 3.5 to 7.5 million productive TCRbeta reads, and the counts looked alike across tissue types.

TCR beta cDNA was prepared out of roughly 0.45 ug total RNA by means of a constant-region primer. Slightly modified ARM-PCR served as the procedure for the TCR beta libraries. These libraries came from three rounds of nested multiplex PCR. Both of the initial two PCR rounds ran for about 11 cycles and employed TRBV1-TRBV30 forward primers alongside a C-beta reverse primer. TCRdb itself ran the multiplex PCR reads through MiXCR, one entry per CDR3 protein. The sample holds around 70,000 distinct CDR3 sequences, 60% to 80% seen once. As to this clonotype: Its antigen is still unknown.

Unsorted bulk tissue, roughly 20-34 mg of it, served as the source for co-extraction of RNA and DNA. V lost 1 base, J lost 5 bases, and 12 bases lay in between. CDR1 is SGHAT, CDR2 FQNNGV, per germline. The CDR3 runs 15 residues. Findings of the study overall: Top-250-clone fractions were significantly higher in tumors than in blood (p = 0.039).

The clonotype was recovered from a man aged 40-49 years with primary liver carcinoma and hepatitis B virus infection. The chain employs TRBV11-2 and TRBJ2-1, with D uncertain. Material for sequencing was liver tumor tissue from sampling region 4. Documented subset: tumor region T4, right-lateral pole. For the CDR3, the DNA is TGTGCCAGCAGCTTAGTGCCAGCTGTAAACAATGAGCAGTTCTTC. Translated, it gives CASSLVPAVNNEQFF.